Listed below are T cell receptor beta chains from one sample, sequenced in a study of T cell changes during pregnancy in multiple sclerosis. Profiled with immunoSEQ multiplex PCR; TCRdb holds only in-frame clones, not every one. The table records around 110,000 clones, about 93% of them present only once. Sequenced here: peripheral blood, sampled in the third trimester of pregnancy. The receptors were gathered from a female donor with multiple sclerosis, enrolled in a pregnancy study. CDR3s include the opening cysteine and the closing phenylalanine or tryptophan. The order of the fields is D gene, J gene, V gene, CDR3 protein, CDR3 DNA. A D gene is named only where the DNA matches it firmly.

D: TRBD1; J: TRBJ1-1; V: TRBV6-5; CDR3: CATTTNRGLDTEAFF; DNA: TGTGCCACCACAACGAACAGGGGGCTGGACACTGAAGCTTTCTTT
D: .; J: TRBJ2-5; V: TRBV29-1; CDR3: CSVGWGRETQYF; DNA: TGCAGCGTTGGGTGGGGGCGAGAGACCCAGTACTTC
D: .; J: TRBJ1-1; V: TRBV2; CDR3: CASSERRNAFF; DNA: TGTGCCAGCAGTGAAAGGAGAAACGCTTTCTTT
D: .; J: TRBJ2-7; V: TRBV11-2; CDR3: CASSPDRPEQYF; DNA: TGTGCCAGCAGCCCGGACAGACCCGAGCAGTACTTC
D: .; J: TRBJ2-4; V: TRBV30; CDR3: CAFNPRTSAKNIQYF; DNA: TGTGCCTTCAACCCCAGGACATCAGCCAAAAACATTCAGTACTTC
D: .; J: TRBJ1-1; V: TRBV2; CDR3: CASRKGSRGGTEAFF; DNA: TGTGCCAGCAGAAAAGGGAGCCGAGGTGGCACTGAAGCTTTCTTT
D: TRBD1; J: TRBJ1-5; V: TRBV2; CDR3: CASREWGQGYNQPQHF; DNA: TGTGCCAGCAGGGAATGGGGACAGGGGTACAATCAGCCCCAGCATTTT
D: .; J: TRBJ1-3; V: TRBV21-1; CDR3: CASSKYRAGGAGNTIYF; DNA: TGTGCCAGCAGCAAATACCGGGCCGGGGGTGCTGGAAACACCATATATTTT
D: TRBD2; J: TRBJ2-6; V: TRBV5-4; CDR3: CASSLAGWAGTIGANVLTF; DNA: TGTGCCAGCAGCTTGGCCGGTTGGGCAGGGACTATTGGGGCCAACGTCCTGACTTTC
D: TRBD2; J: TRBJ2-2; V: TRBV5-4; CDR3: CASSSMGLAGLNTGELFF; DNA: TGTGCCAGCAGTTCGATGGGACTAGCGGGGCTAAACACCGGGGAGCTGTTTTTT
D: .; J: TRBJ1-5; V: TRBV6-1; CDR3: CASSAGSVNQPQHF; DNA: TGTGCCAGCAGCGCAGGGTCGGTCAATCAGCCCCAGCATTTT
D: TRBD2; J: TRBJ2-5; V: TRBV27; CDR3: CASKGGWRGAQETQYF; DNA: TGTGCCAGCAAAGGGGGATGGCGGGGGGCTCAAGAGACCCAGTACTTC
D: TRBD1; J: TRBJ2-7; V: TRBV19; CDR3: CASSNLPGQSSYEQYF; DNA: TGTGCCAGTAGTAACCTACCGGGACAGAGCTCCTACGAGCAGTACTTC
D: TRBD1; J: TRBJ2-4; V: TRBV13; CDR3: CASSGGQGGKNIQYF; DNA: TGTGCCAGCAGCGGGGGACAGGGAGGCAAAAACATTCAGTACTTC
D: .; J: TRBJ1-2; V: TRBV7-2; CDR3: CASSVIEGRGYTF; DNA: TGTGCCAGCAGCGTAATAGAGGGAAGGGGCTACACCTTC
D: .; J: TRBJ2-1; V: TRBV19; CDR3: CASSISGVSGNEQFF; DNA: TGTGCCAGTAGTATTTCCGGGGTTTCGGGGAATGAGCAGTTCTTC
D: TRBD2; J: TRBJ2-2; V: TRBV9; CDR3: CASSVGLAGLGELFF; DNA: TGTGCCAGCAGCGTGGGACTAGCGGGACTCGGGGAGCTGTTTTTT
D: .; J: TRBJ2-3; V: TRBV21-1; CDR3: CASRVRWATDTQYF; DNA: TGTGCCAGCAGGGTAAGGTGGGCAACAGATACGCAGTATTTT
D: .; J: TRBJ2-7; V: TRBV6-1; CDR3: CAILGVSYEQYF; DNA: TGTGCCATCCTAGGGGTCTCCTACGAGCAGTACTTC
D: .; J: TRBJ1-4; V: TRBV25-1; CDR3: CASSWAGQDEKLFF; DNA: TGTGCCAGCAGTTGGGCCGGTCAGGATGAAAAACTGTTTTTT